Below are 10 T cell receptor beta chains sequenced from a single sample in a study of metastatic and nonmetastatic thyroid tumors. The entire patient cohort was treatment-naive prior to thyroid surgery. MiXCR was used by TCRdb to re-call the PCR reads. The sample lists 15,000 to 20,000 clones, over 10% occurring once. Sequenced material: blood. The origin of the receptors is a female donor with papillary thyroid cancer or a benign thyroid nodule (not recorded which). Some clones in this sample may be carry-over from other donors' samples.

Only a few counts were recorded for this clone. The CDR3 loop is CASSVLDSRGYTF. In nucleotides, the CDR3 is TGTGCCAGCAGTGTACTGGACAGTAGGGGCTACACCTTC. The chain links TRBV6-2 or TRBV6-3 to TRBJ1-2, with D possibly being TRBD1 (6 bases). Germline CDR1 is MNHEY and CDR2 is SVGEGT. Trimming pared 5 bases from V and 8 bases from J, leaving 15 bases between. The CDR3 totals 13 residues.

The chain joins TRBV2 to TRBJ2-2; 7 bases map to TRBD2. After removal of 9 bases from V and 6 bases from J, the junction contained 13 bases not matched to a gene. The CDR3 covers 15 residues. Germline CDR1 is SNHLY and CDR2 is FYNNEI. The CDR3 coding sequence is TGTGCCAGGAGTTCTAGCGGTAGAGGGGCCGGGGAGCTGTTTTTT. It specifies CARSSSGRGAGELFF.

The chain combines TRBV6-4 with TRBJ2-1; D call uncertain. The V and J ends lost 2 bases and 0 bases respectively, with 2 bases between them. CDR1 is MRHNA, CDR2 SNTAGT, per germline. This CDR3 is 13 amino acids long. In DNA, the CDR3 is TGTGCCAGCAGTGACAGCTCCTACAATGAGCAGTTCTTC. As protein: CASSDSSYNEQFF.

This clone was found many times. CDR3 in amino acids: CASSLLAGGGEQYF. DNA for the CDR3: TGTGCCAGCAGCTTACTAGCGGGAGGGGGGGAGCAGTACTTC. The chain uses TRBV7-3 and TRBJ2-7; 12 bases are a match to TRBD2. This CDR3 spans 14 amino acids. Per germline, CDR1 SGHTA and CDR2 FQGTGA. V shed 2 bases, J shed 7 bases, and the junction held 3 bases outside the gene matches.

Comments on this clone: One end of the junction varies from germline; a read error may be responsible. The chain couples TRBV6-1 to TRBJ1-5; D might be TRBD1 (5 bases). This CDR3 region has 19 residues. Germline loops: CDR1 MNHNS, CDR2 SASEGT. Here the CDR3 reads CANSPRLPGSGGSNQPQHF. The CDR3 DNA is TGTGCCAACAGTCCGCGACTTCCAGGAAGCGGGGGAAGCAATCAGCCCCAGCATTTT.

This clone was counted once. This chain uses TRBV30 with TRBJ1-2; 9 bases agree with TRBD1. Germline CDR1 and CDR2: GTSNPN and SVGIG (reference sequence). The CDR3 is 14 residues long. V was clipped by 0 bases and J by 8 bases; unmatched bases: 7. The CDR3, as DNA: TGTGCCTGGAGTGTAGGGACAGGGTTTCTCGGCTACACCTTC. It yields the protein CAWSVGTGFLGYTF.

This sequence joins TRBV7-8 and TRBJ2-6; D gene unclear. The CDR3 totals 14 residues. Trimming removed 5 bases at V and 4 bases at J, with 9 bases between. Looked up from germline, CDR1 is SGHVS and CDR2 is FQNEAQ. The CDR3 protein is CASSNRIGANVLTF. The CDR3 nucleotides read TGTGCCAGCAGCAACCGGATAGGGGCCAACGTCCTGACTTTC.

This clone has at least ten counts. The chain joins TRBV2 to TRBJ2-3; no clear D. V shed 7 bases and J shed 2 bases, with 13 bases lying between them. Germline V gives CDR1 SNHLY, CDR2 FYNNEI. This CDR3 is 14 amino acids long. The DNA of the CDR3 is TGTGCCAGCAAACCGGACCCAGACACAGATACGCAGTATTTT. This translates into CASKPDPDTDTQYF.

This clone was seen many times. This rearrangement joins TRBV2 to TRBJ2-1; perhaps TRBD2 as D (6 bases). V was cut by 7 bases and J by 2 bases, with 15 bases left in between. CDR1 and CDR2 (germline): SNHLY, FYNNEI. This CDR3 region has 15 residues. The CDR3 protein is CASKELATTYNEQFF. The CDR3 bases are TGTGCCAGCAAGGAGCTAGCGACGACCTACAATGAGCAGTTCTTC.

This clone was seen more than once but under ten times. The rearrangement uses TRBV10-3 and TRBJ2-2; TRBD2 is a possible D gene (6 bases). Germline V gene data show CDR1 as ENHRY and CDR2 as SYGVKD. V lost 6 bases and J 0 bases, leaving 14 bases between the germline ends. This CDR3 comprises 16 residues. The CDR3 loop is CAISPLSGANTGELFF. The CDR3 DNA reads TGTGCCATCAGCCCACTTAGCGGTGCGAACACCGGGGAGCTGTTTTTT.